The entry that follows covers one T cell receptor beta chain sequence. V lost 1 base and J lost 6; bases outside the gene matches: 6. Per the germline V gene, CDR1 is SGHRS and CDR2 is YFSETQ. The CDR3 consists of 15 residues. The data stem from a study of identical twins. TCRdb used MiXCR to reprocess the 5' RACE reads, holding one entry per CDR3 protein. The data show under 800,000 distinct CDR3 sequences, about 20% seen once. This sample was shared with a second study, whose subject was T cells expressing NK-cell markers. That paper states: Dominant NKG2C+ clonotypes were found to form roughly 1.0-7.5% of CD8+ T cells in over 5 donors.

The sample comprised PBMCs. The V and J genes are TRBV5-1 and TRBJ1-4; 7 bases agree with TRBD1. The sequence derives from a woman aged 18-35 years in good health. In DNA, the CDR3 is TGCGCCAGCAGCTTGTCGACAGGGCGTTATGAAAAACTGTTTTTT. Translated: CASSLSTGRYEKLFF.